This section outlines one T cell receptor beta chain sequence together with its context. Its antigen is as yet unknown. Researchers ran the PCR with 60 Vbeta and 13 Jbeta primers. The assay was immunoSEQ multiplex PCR, and TCRdb's table has in-frame clones only and misses some. Found here are around 87,000 clones, more than 70% of them singletons; the top ten hold over 3%. The data originate from a study of cytomegalovirus exposure and HLA in healthy donors. Study-level findings and limits: Sequencing artifact likely explains a cluster of highly shared sequence variants. With DRB1 most and HLA-C fewest, TCR association rates differed between HLA loci in a later analysis.

The sequence derives from a man aged 35-49 years in good health and CMV-seronegative. Sequencing was performed on PBMCs.

CDR3 sequence reads: CASSKGSRDRGWNTEAFF. Here the CDR3 DNA reads TGTGCCAGCAGCAAAGGCTCCCGGGACAGGGGATGGAACACTGAAGCTTTCTTT. The genes are TRBV21-1 and TRBJ1-1; the table's TRBD1 call for D was not verified on the DNA. TRBV21-1 is a known pseudogene. The CDR3 is 18 amino acids.